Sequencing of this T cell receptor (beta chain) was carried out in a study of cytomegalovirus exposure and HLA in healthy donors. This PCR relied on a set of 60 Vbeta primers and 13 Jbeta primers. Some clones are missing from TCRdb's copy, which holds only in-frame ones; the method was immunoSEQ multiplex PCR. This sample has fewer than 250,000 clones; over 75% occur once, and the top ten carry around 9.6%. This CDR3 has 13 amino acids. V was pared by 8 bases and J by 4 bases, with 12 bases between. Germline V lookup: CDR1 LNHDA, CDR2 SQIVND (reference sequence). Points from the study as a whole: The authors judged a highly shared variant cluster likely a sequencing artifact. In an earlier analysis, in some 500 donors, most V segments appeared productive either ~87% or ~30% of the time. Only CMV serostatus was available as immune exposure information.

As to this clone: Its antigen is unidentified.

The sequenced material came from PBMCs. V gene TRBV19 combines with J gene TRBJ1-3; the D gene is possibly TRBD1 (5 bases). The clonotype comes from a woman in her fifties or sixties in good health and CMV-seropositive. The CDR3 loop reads CASGPGLGNTIYF. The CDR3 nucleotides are TGTGCCAGTGGCCCAGGGCTCGGAAACACCATATATTTT.